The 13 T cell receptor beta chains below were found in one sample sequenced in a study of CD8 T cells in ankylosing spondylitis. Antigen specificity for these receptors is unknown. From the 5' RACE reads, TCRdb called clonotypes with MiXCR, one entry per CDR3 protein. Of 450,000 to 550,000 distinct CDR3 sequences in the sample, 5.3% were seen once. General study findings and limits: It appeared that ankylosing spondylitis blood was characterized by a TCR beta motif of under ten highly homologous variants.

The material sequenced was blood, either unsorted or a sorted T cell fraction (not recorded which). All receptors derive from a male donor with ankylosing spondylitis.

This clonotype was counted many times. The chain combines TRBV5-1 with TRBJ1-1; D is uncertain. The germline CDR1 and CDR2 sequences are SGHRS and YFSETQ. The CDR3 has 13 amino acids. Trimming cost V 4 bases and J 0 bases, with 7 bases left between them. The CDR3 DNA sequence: TGCGCCAGCAGCGACGCCATGAACACTGAAGCTTTCTTT. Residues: CASSDAMNTEAFF.

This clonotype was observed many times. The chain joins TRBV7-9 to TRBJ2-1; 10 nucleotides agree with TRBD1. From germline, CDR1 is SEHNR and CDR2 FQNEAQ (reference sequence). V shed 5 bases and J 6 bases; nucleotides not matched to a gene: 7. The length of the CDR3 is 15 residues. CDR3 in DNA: TGTGCCAGCAGCCCTGACAGGGGGCTTGGCAATGAGCAGTTCTTC. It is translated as CASSPDRGLGNEQFF.

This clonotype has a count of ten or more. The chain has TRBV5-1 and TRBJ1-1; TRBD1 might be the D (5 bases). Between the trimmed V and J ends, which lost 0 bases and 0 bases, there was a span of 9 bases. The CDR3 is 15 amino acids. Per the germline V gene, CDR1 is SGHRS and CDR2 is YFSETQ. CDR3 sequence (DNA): TGCGCCAGCAGCTTGGTGTCAGGGATGAACACTGAAGCTTTCTTT. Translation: CASSLVSGMNTEAFF.

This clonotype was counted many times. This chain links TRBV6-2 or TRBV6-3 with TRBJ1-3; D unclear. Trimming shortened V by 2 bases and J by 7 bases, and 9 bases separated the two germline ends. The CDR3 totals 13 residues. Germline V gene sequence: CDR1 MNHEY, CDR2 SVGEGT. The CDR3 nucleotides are TGTGCCAGCAGTTACGAGGGTCGGAACACCATATATTTT. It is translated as CASSYEGRNTIYF.

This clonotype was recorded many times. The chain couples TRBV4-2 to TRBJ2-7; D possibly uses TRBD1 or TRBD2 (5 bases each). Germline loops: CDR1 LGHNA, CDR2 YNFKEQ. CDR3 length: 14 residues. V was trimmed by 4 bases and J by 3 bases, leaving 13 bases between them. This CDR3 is CASSPGAQIYEQYF. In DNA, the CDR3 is TGTGCCAGCAGCCCCGGGGCCCAAATCTACGAGCAGTACTTC.

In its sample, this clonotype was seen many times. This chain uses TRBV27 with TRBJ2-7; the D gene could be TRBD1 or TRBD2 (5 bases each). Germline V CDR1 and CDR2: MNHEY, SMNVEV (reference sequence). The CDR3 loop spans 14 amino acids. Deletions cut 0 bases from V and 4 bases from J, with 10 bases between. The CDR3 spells CASSLSTEGYEQYF. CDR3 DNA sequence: TGTGCCAGCAGTTTATCGACAGAGGGGTACGAGCAGTACTTC.

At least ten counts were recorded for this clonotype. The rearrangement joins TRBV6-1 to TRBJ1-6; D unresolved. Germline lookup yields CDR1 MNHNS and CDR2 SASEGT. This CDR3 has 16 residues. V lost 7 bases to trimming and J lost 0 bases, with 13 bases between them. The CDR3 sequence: CASTELESSYNSPLHF. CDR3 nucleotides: TGTGCCAGCACCGAACTGGAGAGCTCCTATAATTCACCCCTCCACTTT.

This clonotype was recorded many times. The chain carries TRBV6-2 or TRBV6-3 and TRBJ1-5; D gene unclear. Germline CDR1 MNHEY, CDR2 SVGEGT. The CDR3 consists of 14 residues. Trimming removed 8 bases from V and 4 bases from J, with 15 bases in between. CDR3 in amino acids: CASSSFGRNQPQHF. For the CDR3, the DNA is TGTGCCAGCTCTTCGTTCGGGAGAAATCAGCCCCAGCATTTT.

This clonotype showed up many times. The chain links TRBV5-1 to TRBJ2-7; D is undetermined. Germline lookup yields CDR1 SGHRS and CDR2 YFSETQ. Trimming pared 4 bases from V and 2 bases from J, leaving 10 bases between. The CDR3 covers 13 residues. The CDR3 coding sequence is TGCGCCAGCAGCCCGACTCTCCCCTACGAGCAGTACTTC. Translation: CASSPTLPYEQYF.

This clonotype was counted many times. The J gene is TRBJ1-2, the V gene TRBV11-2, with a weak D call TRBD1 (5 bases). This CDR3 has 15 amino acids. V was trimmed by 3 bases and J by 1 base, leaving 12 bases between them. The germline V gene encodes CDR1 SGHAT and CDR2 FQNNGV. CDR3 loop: CASSFGRGNNYGYTF. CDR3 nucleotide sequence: TGTGCCAGCAGCTTTGGTAGGGGTAATAACTATGGCTACACCTTC.

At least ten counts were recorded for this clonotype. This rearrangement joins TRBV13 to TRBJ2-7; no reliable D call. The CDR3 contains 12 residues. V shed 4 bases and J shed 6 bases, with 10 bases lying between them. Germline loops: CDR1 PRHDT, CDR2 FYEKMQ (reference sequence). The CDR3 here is CASSSTVGEQYF. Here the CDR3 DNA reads TGTGCCAGCAGCTCGACTGTTGGCGAGCAGTACTTC.

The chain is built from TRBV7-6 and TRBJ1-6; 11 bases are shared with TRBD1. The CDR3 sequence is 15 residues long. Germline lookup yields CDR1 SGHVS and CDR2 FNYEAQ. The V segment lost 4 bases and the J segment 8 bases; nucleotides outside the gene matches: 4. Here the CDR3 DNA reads TGTGCCAGCAGCTCGCCGGGACAGGGGGATTCACCCCTCCACTTT. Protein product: CASSSPGQGDSPLHF.

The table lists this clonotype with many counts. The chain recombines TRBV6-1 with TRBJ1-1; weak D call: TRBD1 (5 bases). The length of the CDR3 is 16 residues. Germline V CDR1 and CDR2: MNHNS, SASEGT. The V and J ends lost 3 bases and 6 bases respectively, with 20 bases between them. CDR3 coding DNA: TGTGCCAGCAGTGACTATTCGGGACCCTATACATCTGAAGCTTTCTTT. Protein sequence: CASSDYSGPYTSEAFF.